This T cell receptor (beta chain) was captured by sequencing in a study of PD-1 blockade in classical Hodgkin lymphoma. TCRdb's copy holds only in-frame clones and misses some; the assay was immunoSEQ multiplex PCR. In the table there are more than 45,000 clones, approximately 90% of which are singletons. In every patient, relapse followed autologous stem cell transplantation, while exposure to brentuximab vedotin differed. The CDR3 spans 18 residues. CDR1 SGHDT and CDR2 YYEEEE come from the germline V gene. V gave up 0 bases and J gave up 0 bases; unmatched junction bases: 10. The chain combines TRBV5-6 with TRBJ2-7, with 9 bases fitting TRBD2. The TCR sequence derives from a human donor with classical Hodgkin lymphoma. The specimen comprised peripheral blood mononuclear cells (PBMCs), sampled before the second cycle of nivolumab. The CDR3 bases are TGTGCCAGCAGCTTGGGAGCAGGGAGCGGGGGGCACTCCTACGAGCAGTACTTC. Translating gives CASSLGAGSGGHSYEQYF.